Listed here are 26 T cell receptor beta chains from one sample, sequenced in a study of blood T cells in healthy people across ages. Alongside a J-beta primer mix, a sample-barcoded 5' primer served in a second PCR lasting about 7 to 12 cycles. TCRdb itself ran the 5' RACE reads through MiXCR, one entry per CDR3 protein. This table holds around 1.5 million distinct CDR3 sequences, approximately 59% found once. The sample was blood. These TCRs come from a man between 18 and 29 years old in good health.

The chain carries TRBV5-5 and TRBJ2-1; a weak D match, TRBD2 (6 bases). Germline V CDR1 and CDR2: SGHKS, YYEKEE (reference sequence). The length of the CDR3 is 17 residues. V lost 0 bases and J lost 3, with 16 bases in between. The CDR3 sequence: CASSLVKAGFYYNEQFF. The CDR3, as DNA: TGTGCCAGCAGCTTGGTTAAGGCGGGGTTTTACTACAATGAGCAGTTCTTC.

In its sample, this clonotype was seen a few times. The chain has TRBV5-1 and TRBJ2-7, with 7 bases that match TRBD1. The CDR3 has 13 amino acids. With V trimmed by 4 bases and J by 6 bases, 7 bases remained unmatched. Germline V gene lookup returns CDR1 SGHRS and CDR2 YFSETQ. For the CDR3, the DNA is TGCGCCAGCAGCCACGGGACAGACCGCGAGCAGTACTTC. Its translation: CASSHGTDREQYF. The full variable domain, rest sourced from reference TRBV5-1 and TRBJ2-7, is KAGVTQTPRYLIKTRGQQVTLSCSPISGHRSVSWYQQTPGQGLQFLFEYFSETQRNKGNFPGRFSGRQFSNSRSEMNVSTLELGDSALYLCASSHGTDREQYFGPGTRLTVT.

V is TRBV2 and J is TRBJ2-3; D tentatively reads TRBD1 or TRBD2 (5 bases each). CDR1 SNHLY and CDR2 FYNNEI come from the germline V gene. V dropped 4 bases and J dropped 3 bases, with 11 bases sitting between them. CDR3 size: 14 residues. The CDR3 is CASSAREPTDTQYF. CDR3 nucleotides: TGTGCCAGCAGTGCCAGGGAGCCAACAGATACGCAGTATTTT.

The rearrangement links TRBV7-9 to TRBJ2-1; TRBD1 matches at 11 bases. V shed 1 base and J 4 bases; nucleotides not matched to a gene: 6. This CDR3 spans 17 amino acids. CDR1 is SEHNR, CDR2 FQNEAQ, per germline (reference sequence). As DNA, the CDR3 is TGTGCCAGCAGCTTAGTGGTAGGGACAGGGGGATACAATGAGCAGTTCTTC. Protein: CASSLVVGTGGYNEQFF.

This chain links TRBV20-1 with TRBJ2-5, with TRBD2 matching 10 bases. Germline V gives CDR1 DFQATT, CDR2 SNEGSKA (reference sequence). This CDR3 has 16 amino acids. Trimming cost V 3 bases and J 4 bases; bases outside gene matches: 11. CDR3 nucleotide sequence: TGCAGTGCTAGCCCAATAACTAGCGGGGACCGAGAGACCCAGTACTTC. Encoded protein: CSASPITSGDRETQYF.

The count of this clonotype is one. The rearrangement joins TRBV10-3 to TRBJ2-7; 8 bases match TRBD2. In germline, CDR1 is ENHRY, CDR2 SYGVKD. The junction had 13 bases not matched to a gene; V was cut back by 0 bases and J by 6 bases. This CDR3 is 17 amino acids long. The chain's CDR3 is CAISESMGAGGRREQYF. In DNA form, the CDR3 reads TGTGCCATCAGTGAGTCGATGGGGGCGGGAGGCCGTCGCGAGCAGTACTTC.

The rearrangement links TRBV7-9 to TRBJ2-1, with no clear D. There are 14 residues in the CDR3. Deletions cut 0 bases from V and 9 bases from J, with 12 bases between. Germline CDR1 is SEHNR and CDR2 is FQNEAQ (reference sequence). The CDR3 sequence: CASSLASTLGEQFF. The CDR3 DNA sequence: TGTGCCAGCAGCTTAGCTAGTACCCTAGGTGAGCAGTTCTTC.

This chain uses TRBV15 with TRBJ1-2; TRBD1 matches 7 bases. Germline V CDR1 and CDR2: LNHNV, YYDKDF (reference sequence). J lost 10 bases, V lost 0 bases, and 2 bases had no gene match. The CDR3 length is 12 residues. The CDR3 region is CATSRDGTVYTF. The CDR3 nucleotides are TGTGCCACCAGCAGAGATGGGACAGTCTACACCTTC.

The chain joins TRBV27 to TRBJ2-4; 12 nucleotides match TRBD2. The J call is uncertain, as TRBJ2-7 better fits the DNA end. Germline V lookup: CDR1 MNHEY, CDR2 SMNVEV (reference sequence). The CDR3 totals 14 residues. The DNA of the CDR3 is TGTGCCAGCAGTAGACTAGCGGGAGAACACGAGCAGTACTTC. Its protein is CASSRLAGEHEQYF.

This clonotype was picked up one time. The V call is TRBV5-1, the J call TRBJ2-1; 10 bases map to TRBD2. V lost 8 bases and J lost 9; bases outside the gene matches: 5. The CDR3 extends over 12 amino acids. Germline V gene lookup returns CDR1 SGHRS and CDR2 YFSETQ. Written as DNA, the CDR3 is TGCGCCAGTGGAGCGGGGGGGCGTGAGCAGTTCTTC. Residues: CASGAGGREQFF.

The chain joins TRBV7-9 to TRBJ1-6; the match to TRBD1 covers 7 bases. The CDR3 loop spans 17 amino acids. CDR1 and CDR2 (germline): SEHNR, FQNEAQ (reference sequence). The ends lost 4 bases at V and 0 bases at J; junction bases unmatched: 6. This CDR3 is CASSSPGGSSYNSPLHF. Written as DNA, the CDR3 is TGTGCCAGCAGCTCCCCAGGGGGGAGCTCCTATAATTCACCCCTCCACTTT.

In this sample, this clonotype turned up a few times. The J gene is TRBJ1-1, the V gene TRBV28; D is ambiguous. The V gene's germline CDR1 is MDHEN and CDR2 SYDVKM. V shed 3 bases and J shed 6 bases, with 14 bases lying between them. The CDR3 totals 14 residues. As DNA, the CDR3 is TGTGCCAGCAGTTTTGTAGCGAGACATTCTGAAGCTTTCTTT. This encodes CASSFVARHSEAFF.

This chain uses TRBV7-6 with TRBJ2-1, with 12 nucleotides matching TRBD2. The CDR3 is 15 residues long. Per the germline V gene, CDR1 is SGHVS and CDR2 is FNYEAQ. V trimming: 5 bases; J trimming: 6 bases; junction bases outside the gene matches: 5. Here the CDR3 reads CASSSTSGGRNEQFF. CDR3 bases: TGTGCCAGCAGCAGCACTAGCGGGGGGCGCAATGAGCAGTTCTTC.

The J gene is TRBJ2-2, the V gene TRBV7-9; the match to TRBD2 covers 10 bases. V was pared by 3 bases and J by 7 bases, with 5 bases of the junction left unmatched. This CDR3 has 15 residues. Per the germline V gene, CDR1 is SEHNR and CDR2 is FQNEAQ (reference sequence). The CDR3 nucleotides read TGTGCCAGCAGCTTCCTAGCGGGAGTTATCGGGGAGCTGTTTTTT. As protein: CASSFLAGVIGELFF.

V gene TRBV2 combines with J gene TRBJ2-5; D call uncertain. With the DNA end fitting TRBJ2-7 better, the J assignment may be wrong. The CDR3 extends over 13 amino acids. The germline CDR1 and CDR2 sequences are SNHLY and FYNNEI. The CDR3 protein is CASTGRTSYEQYF. The CDR3 bases are TGTGCCAGCACTGGTAGGACCTCCTACGAGCAGTACTTC.

As DNA, the CDR3 is TGTGCCAGCAGCTTAGGGGGAGCGGGGGGCCAAGAGACCCAGTACTTC. This translates into CASSLGGAGGQETQYF. J is TRBJ2-5 and V is TRBV7-2, with 9 bases fitting TRBD2. Germline values: CDR1 SGHTA, CDR2 FQGNSA. J lost 1 base, V lost 1 base, and 4 bases had no gene match. This CDR3 region has 16 residues.

This chain uses TRBV7-9 with TRBJ2-1; 7 bases agree with TRBD2. From germline, CDR1 is SEHNR and CDR2 FQNEAQ (reference sequence). CDR3 length: 18 amino acids. J was trimmed by 8 bases and V by 2 bases; bases with no gene match: 18. DNA for the CDR3: TGTGCCAGCAGCTTACCTTACGGGGCGGGAGAAGGTAGGGATGAGCAGTTCTTC. It encodes CASSLPYGAGEGRDEQFF. Looking up the rest from reference TRBV7-9 and TRBJ2-1 gives the full variable domain: DTGVSQNPRHKITKRGQNVTFRCDPISEHNRLYWYRQTLGQGPEFLTYFQNEAQLEKSRLLSDRFSAERPKGSFSTLEIQRTEQGDSAMYLCASSLPYGAGEGRDEQFFGPGTRLTVL.

This clonotype was seen a few times. The chain recombines TRBV12-3 or TRBV12-4 with TRBJ2-1, with D possibly TRBD1 on 6 matching bases. With 6 bases removed from V and 10 bases from J, the gap between germline ends came to 25 bases. The CDR3 sequence is 16 residues long. CDR3 sequence (DNA): TGTGCCAGCAGAAAAGCCAGGGGCTACTCCGGATTGGAGCAGTTCTTC. Translating it yields CASRKARGYSGLEQFF.

The rearrangement links TRBV28 to TRBJ2-7; maybe TRBD1 (7 bases). The germline V gene has CDR1 MDHEN and CDR2 SYDVKM. Deletions cut 8 bases from V and 2 bases from J, with 13 bases between. The CDR3 has 13 residues. The CDR3 coding sequence is TGTGCCAGCCGGAGGGGGCTCCCCTACGAGCAGTACTTC. Amino acids: CASRRGLPYEQYF.

V gene TRBV20-1 combines with J gene TRBJ2-2; D is undetermined. Germline V gene sequence: CDR1 DFQATT, CDR2 SNEGSKA (reference sequence). This CDR3 region has 12 residues. The ends were cut back, 5 bases at V and 6 bases at J, with 10 bases in the middle. CDR3 in amino acids: CSAERSAGELFF. Here the CDR3 DNA reads TGCAGTGCTGAACGATCGGCCGGGGAGCTGTTTTTT.

There are a few counts of this clonotype. The chain recombines TRBV6-5 with TRBJ2-2; TRBD2 matches at 13 bases. Germline V gives CDR1 MNHEY, CDR2 SVGAGI. With 2 bases clipped from V and 8 bases from J, the junction kept 5 bases outside the gene matches. This CDR3 has 16 residues. CDR3 nucleotide sequence: TGTGCCAGCAGTTACCCACTAGCGGGGGGGCCTGGGGAGCTGTTTTTT. As protein: CASSYPLAGGPGELFF.

This clonotype was recorded once. The CDR3, as DNA: TGTGCCAGCAGCTTAGTACTAGCGGGGGGGCCAGAGGGAGAGACCCAGTACTTC. Protein product: CASSLVLAGGPEGETQYF. This rearrangement joins TRBV11-3 to TRBJ2-5; TRBD2 matches 13 bases. The ends lost 1 base at V and 4 bases at J; junction bases unmatched: 9. This CDR3 spans 18 amino acids. Germline loops: CDR1 SGHNT, CDR2 YENEEA.

The rearrangement links TRBV12-3 or TRBV12-4 to TRBJ2-5; the match to TRBD1 covers 8 bases. The J call is doubtful: the DNA matches TRBJ2-7 better. The CDR3 length is 14 residues. Here the CDR3 reads CASSSHSTGGEQYF. CDR3 nucleotides: TGTGCCAGCAGTTCCCATAGCACAGGGGGCGAGCAGTACTTC.

Comment on this clonotype: A read error may produce the germline difference seen at one junction end. This CDR3 reads CASSQDQRNGGYIF. The CDR3 DNA sequence: TGCGCCAGCAGCCAAGATCAAAGGAATGGTGGCTACATCTTC. The chain combines TRBV4-3 with TRBJ1-2; D is ambiguous. This CDR3 comprises 14 residues. Germline CDR1 and CDR2: LGHNA and YSLEER.

The sample holds one count of this clonotype. The chain has TRBV12-5 and TRBJ1-2; 10 positions match TRBD1. The CDR3 covers 12 residues. Germline CDR1 is LGHNT and CDR2 is FRNRAP. Germline trimming cut 9 bases from V and 2 bases from J; bases unmatched to any gene: 0. The DNA for the CDR3 is TGTGCTAGGGGACAGGGGAACTATGGCTACACCTTC. It codes for CARGQGNYGYTF.

The rearrangement uses TRBV7-2 and TRBJ2-1; D remains unclear. There are 13 residues in the CDR3. Germline CDR1 and CDR2: SGHTA and FQGNSA. The V gene lost 6 bases and the J gene lost 13 bases, with 19 bases spanning the gap. DNA of the CDR3: TGTGCCAGCAGGCTTAGCTGGTTGACGCAACAGTTCTTC. It yields the protein CASRLSWLTQQFF.